This TCR beta chain was identified in a study of T cell responses to AZD1222 COVID-19 vaccine. Overall study findings and caveats: Among spike-specific TCRs, nearly half reportedly target unmutated variant regions.

TCRdb's copy holds only in-frame clones and misses some; the assay was immunoSEQ multiplex PCR. Among 150,000 to 200,000 clones listed, approximately 87% were seen once. Comment on this clone: Its antigen is as yet unknown.

This CDR3 has 15 residues. Trimming cost V 0 bases and J 2 bases, with 9 bases left between them. CDR1 is SGHNT, CDR2 YYREEE, per germline (reference sequence). The V call is TRBV5-4, the J call TRBJ2-1, with a weak D call TRBD2 (6 bases). This TCR was sampled from an adult in good health. The specimen comprised peripheral blood, sampled on day 0 of MenACWY control vaccination. This CDR3 is CASSLGREAYNEQFF. CDR3 sequence (DNA): TGTGCCAGCAGCTTGGGTAGGGAGGCCTACAATGAGCAGTTCTTC.